The 8 T cell receptor beta chains in this list originate from one sample, sequenced in a study of T cell responses to AZD1222 COVID-19 vaccine (dated by TCRdb to about 2021). Libraries were made using the immunoSEQ multiplex PCR assay. TCRdb re-hosts the immuneACCESS table, in-frame sequences only. Its copies lack some clones; in the studies checked, an unresolved V gene accounts for under half of them, and the cause for the rest is not known. The table for this sample lists tens of thousands of clones; roughly 82% of them were counted only once. 5.4% of the sample rests with the top ten. The time point label corresponds to: baseline before first vaccination. The sample was peripheral blood, taken on day 0 of AZD1222 vaccination. These receptors all come from an adult in good health.

The rearrangement joins TRBV5-1 to TRBJ2-1, with 8 bases lining up with TRBD1. The germline V gene encodes CDR1 SGHRS and CDR2 YFSETQ. Germline trimming cut 2 bases from V and 9 bases from J; bases unmatched to any gene: 10. The CDR3 is 15 amino acids. As DNA, the CDR3 is TGCGCCAGCAGCTTATCGACAGGGGCTCAGGGTGAGCAGTTCTTC. Its protein is CASSLSTGAQGEQFF. The full variable domain, rest sourced from reference TRBV5-1 and TRBJ2-1, is KAGVTQTPRYLIKTRGQQVTLSCSPISGHRSVSWYQQTPGQGLQFLFEYFSETQRNKGNFPGRFSGRQFSNSRSEMNVSTLELGDSALYLCASSLSTGAQGEQFFGPGTRLTVL.

This chain uses TRBV15 with TRBJ1-4; 8 nucleotides agree with TRBD1. Germline V lookup: CDR1 LNHNV, CDR2 YYDKDF (reference sequence). The CDR3 extends over 15 amino acids. V shed 1 base and J 6 bases; nucleotides not matched to a gene: 4. CDR3 amino acids: CATSRGQGSDEKLFF. CDR3 nucleotide sequence: TGTGCCACCAGCAGAGGACAGGGGAGCGATGAAAAACTGTTTTTT.

The chain employs TRBV4-3 and TRBJ2-2, with D unresolved. V was trimmed by 0 bases and J by 6 bases, leaving 8 bases between them. Germline assignment: CDR1 LGHNA and CDR2 YSLEER. The length of the CDR3 is 14 residues. The CDR3: CASSQDIGAGELFF. The CDR3 DNA follows: TGCGCCAGCAGCCAAGATATCGGAGCCGGGGAGCTGTTTTTT.

The count of this clone is one. The chain uses TRBV28 and TRBJ1-5; D is unclear. Trimming took 6 bases from V and 0 from J, leaving 15 bases between them. The CDR3 has 16 amino acids. The germline CDR1 and CDR2 sequences are MDHEN and SYDVKM. The DNA for the CDR3 is TGTGCCAGCAGCCGGACGGAGGATTATAGCAATCAGCCCCAGCATTTT. This encodes CASSRTEDYSNQPQHF.

This clone was seen more than once but under ten times. The chain couples TRBV7-2 to TRBJ2-3; 10 bases map to TRBD2. Germline assignment: CDR1 SGHTA and CDR2 FQGNSA. This CDR3 is built from 17 residues. The V gene end was trimmed by 4 bases and the J gene end by 0 bases; junction bases not matched to a gene: 7. The CDR3 DNA follows: TGTGCCAGCAGCTCCCCTAGCGGGGGCCTTAGCACAGATACGCAGTATTTT. The encoded protein is CASSSPSGGLSTDTQYF.

The V and J genes are TRBV7-2 and TRBJ2-7, with a possible D match to TRBD1 (6 bases). CDR3 size: 15 residues. Trimming pared 5 bases from V and 0 bases from J, leaving 14 bases between. Germline V gene sequence: CDR1 SGHTA, CDR2 FQGNSA. CDR3 coding DNA: TGTGCCAGCAGCCCAGGGGCTACCGACTCCTACGAGCAGTACTTC. Translated: CASSPGATDSYEQYF.

J is TRBJ2-1 and V is TRBV11-2, with 9 bases lining up with TRBD2. Trimming took 1 base from V and 5 from J; bases not matched to a gene: 3. The CDR3 contains 15 residues. Germline V CDR1 and CDR2: SGHAT, FQNNGV. This chain's CDR3 is CASSLAVAGDNEQFF. CDR3 DNA sequence: TGTGCCAGCAGCTTAGCAGTAGCGGGGGACAATGAGCAGTTCTTC.

This chain uses TRBV7-2 with TRBJ1-5, with D perhaps matching TRBD1 (6 bases). V was cut by 6 bases and J by 4 bases, with 13 bases left in between. The CDR3 is 14 amino acids. Per the germline V gene, CDR1 is SGHTA and CDR2 is FQGNSA. The CDR3 DNA reads as TGTGCCAGCAGACCCCCAGGGGCTAATCAGCCCCAGCATTTT. Translation gives CASRPPGANQPQHF.